Each of the 4 T cell receptor beta chains below was sequenced from the same sample in a study of T cell changes during pregnancy in multiple sclerosis. Sequenced by immunoSEQ multiplex PCR; TCRdb stores in-frame clones only, minus some. The table has some 37,000 clones, about 88% seen once; the top ten hold approximately 11%. Sample: CD8+ T cells from peripheral blood mononuclear cells, taken in the third trimester of pregnancy. Receptor source: a female donor with multiple sclerosis, enrolled in a pregnancy study.

The V gene is TRBV4-1, the J gene TRBJ2-3, with 13 bases identical to TRBD2. V gave up 0 bases and J gave up 5 bases; unmatched junction bases: 5. Germline V lookup: CDR1 MGHRA, CDR2 YSYEKL. The CDR3 sequence is 17 residues long. CDR3 coding DNA: TGCGCCAGCAGCCAAGATACTAGCGGGAGGGCCGGAGATACGCAGTATTTT. Translating gives CASSQDTSGRAGDTQYF.

The V call is TRBV19, the J call TRBJ2-3; 10 bases fit TRBD2. Germline CDR1 LNHDA, CDR2 SQIVND (reference sequence). Trimming cost V 1 base and J 3 bases; bases outside gene matches: 7. CDR3 size: 17 residues. The CDR3, as DNA: TGTGCCAGTAGTATAGGAAGCGGGGGGGCCTGGACAGATACGCAGTATTTT. It is translated as CASSIGSGGAWTDTQYF.

V is TRBV4-1 and J is TRBJ2-1; TRBD2 matches at 7 bases. J lost 5 bases, V lost 7 bases, and 14 bases had no gene match. The CDR3 has 16 amino acids. Germline lookup yields CDR1 MGHRA and CDR2 YSYEKL. CDR3 nucleotides: TGCGCCAGCACCCCGGAGGGGAGCGGGGCAGACAATGAGCAGTTCTTC. Translating it yields CASTPEGSGADNEQFF.

The chain links TRBV21-1 to TRBJ2-7; TRBD2 was called by the table and not checked on the DNA. TRBV21-1 is tagged as a pseudogene. This CDR3 contains 15 residues. CDR3 nucleotide sequence: TGTGCCAGCAGAGGTCTCCGGGACTGTACCTACGAGCAGTACTTC. Translated, it gives CASRGLRDCTYEQYF.